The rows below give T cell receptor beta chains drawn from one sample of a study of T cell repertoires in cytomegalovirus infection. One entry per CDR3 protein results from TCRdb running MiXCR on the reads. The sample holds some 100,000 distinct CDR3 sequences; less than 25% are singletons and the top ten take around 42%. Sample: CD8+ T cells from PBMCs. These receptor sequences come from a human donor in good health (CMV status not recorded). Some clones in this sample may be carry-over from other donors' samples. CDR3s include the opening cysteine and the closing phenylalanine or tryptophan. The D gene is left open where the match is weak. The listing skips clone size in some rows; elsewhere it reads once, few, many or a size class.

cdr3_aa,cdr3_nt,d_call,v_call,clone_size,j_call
CASSSVNQPQHF,TGTGCCAGCAGCTCTGTAAATCAGCCCCAGCATTTT,.,TRBV7-2,many,TRBJ1-5
CASSRLVLSTDTQYF,TGTGCCAGCAGCCGACTCGTCCTTAGCACAGATACGCAGTATTTT,.,TRBV7-2,many,TRBJ2-3
CASSFPGANEQFF,TGTGCCAGCAGTTTCCCAGGGGCGAATGAGCAGTTCTTC,.,TRBV28,.,TRBJ2-1
CASSDAGPRDEQYF,TGTGCCAGCAGTGACGCAGGTCCTCGCGACGAGCAGTACTTC,.,TRBV6-2/TRBV6-3,.,TRBJ2-7
CASSGTGVHEQYF,TGTGCCAGCAGTGGCACAGGGGTCCACGAGCAGTACTTC,TRBD1,TRBV28,.,TRBJ2-7
CASSLEGSQETQYF,TGTGCCAGCAGCTTAGAAGGTAGCCAAGAGACCCAGTACTTC,.,TRBV11-2,many,TRBJ2-5
CASSFSQESFSSTDTQYF,TGTGCCAGCAGCTTTAGCCAGGAGTCCTTCTCTAGCACAGATACGCAGTATTTT,.,TRBV7-8,.,TRBJ2-3
CASSSIWESGGDEQYF,TGTGCCAGCAGCTCGATTTGGGAGTCTGGGGGCGACGAGCAGTACTTC,.,TRBV11-2,many,TRBJ2-7
CASSLNWFVESFQFF,TGTGCCAGCAGCTTAAATTGGTTCGTCGAGTCTTTCCAGTTCTTC,.,TRBV7-2,.,TRBJ2-1
CASSQDPGSYNSPLHF,TGCGCCAGCAGCCAAGATCCGGGATCCTATAATTCACCCCTCCACTTT,.,TRBV4-3,large,TRBJ1-6
CASSLRRESNEQFF,TGTGCCAGCAGTTTAAGGCGGGAGTCAAATGAGCAGTTCTTC,TRBD2,TRBV12-3/TRBV12-4,many,TRBJ2-1
CASSYHRGRTGELFF,TGTGCCAGCAGTTACCACAGGGGGCGGACCGGGGAGCTGTTTTTT,TRBD1,TRBV6-1,few,TRBJ2-2
CSARALQGSYEQYF,TGCAGTGCTAGAGCTCTACAGGGCTCCTACGAGCAGTACTTC,.,TRBV20-1,.,TRBJ2-7
CASSNLIRDRSPTGELFF,TGTGCCAGCAGCAATCTTATCCGGGACAGGTCTCCCACCGGGGAGCTGTTTTTT,TRBD1,TRBV7-6,many,TRBJ2-2
CASSRSPGVADEQYF,TGTGCCAGCAGCCGCTCCCCAGGGGTGGCAGACGAGCAGTACTTC,.,TRBV12-3/TRBV12-4,.,TRBJ2-7
CSAGGSGLAGGQETQYF,TGCAGTGCGGGTGGGAGCGGCCTAGCGGGAGGGCAAGAGACCCAGTACTTC,TRBD2,TRBV20-1,few,TRBJ2-5
CASSQAGQGGEQYF,TGTGCCAGCAGCCAAGCGGGACAGGGGGGCGAGCAGTACTTC,TRBD1,TRBV4-2,.,TRBJ2-7
CASRLTTGNPQETQYF,TGCGCCAGCCGACTGACGACAGGGAATCCCCAAGAGACCCAGTACTTC,TRBD1,TRBV5-1,many,TRBJ2-5